One and the same sample provided the 26 T cell receptor beta chains below, sequenced in a study of T-cell reconstitution after alpha-beta-depleted transplantation in children. Unique molecular identifiers were incorporated during preparation of the TCRbeta library. TCRdb redid the calling of the PCR reads with MiXCR, one entry per CDR3 protein. The sample consists of fewer than 550,000 distinct CDR3 sequences, approximately 10% of them appearing once. The source material was PBMCs from the stem cell graft donor, sampled from the stem cell graft. These receptors all stem from a human donor who donated a stem cell graft to a child with acute myeloid leukemia.

V usage is TRBV10-3 and J usage is TRBJ2-1, with 13 bases fitting TRBD2. The germline V gene encodes CDR1 ENHRY and CDR2 SYGVKD. V gave up 6 bases and J gave up 9 bases; unmatched junction bases: 8. The length of the CDR3 is 15 residues. The CDR3 DNA is TGTGCCATCAGGGGGGGACTAGCGGGGTCCGTTGAGCAGTTCTTC. It encodes CAIRGGLAGSVEQFF.

This clonotype was seen more than once but under ten times. The gene calls are TRBV6-2 or TRBV6-3 and TRBJ2-7; D gene uncertain. The CDR3 sequence is 12 residues long. Between the trimmed V and J ends, which lost 5 bases and 4 bases, there was a span of 9 bases. CDR1 is MNHEY, CDR2 SVGEGT, per germline. Written as DNA, the CDR3 is TGTGCCAGCAGTGACGAATTGTACGAGCAGTACTTC. It is translated as CASSDELYEQYF.

About this clonotype: A read error may explain this, as a much larger clone is one base away. The gene calls are TRBV21-1 and TRBJ2-5; the table calls TRBD1, which could not be checked here. TRBV21-1 is classified as a pseudogene. The CDR3 sequence is 18 residues long. This CDR3 reads CASSPLRPPTGRQETQYF. The CDR3 DNA reads TGTGCCAGCAGCCCCCTCCGACCACCGACAGGACGACAAGAGACCCAGTACTTC.

This clonotype was seen a handful of times. This chain uses TRBV20-1 with TRBJ2-5; possibly TRBD1 for D (6 bases). Per the germline V gene, CDR1 is DFQATT and CDR2 is SNEGSKA (reference sequence). The V end lost 3 bases, the J end lost 2 bases, and 16 bases lay between the germline ends. The CDR3 is 15 amino acids. The CDR3: CSASPGVYGQETQYF. For the CDR3, the DNA is TGCAGTGCTAGCCCAGGGGTTTATGGGCAAGAGACCCAGTACTTC.

The V call is TRBV7-9, the J call TRBJ2-7; D is tentatively TRBD1 or TRBD2 (5 bases each). With 4 bases removed from V and 5 bases from J, the gap between germline ends came to 18 bases. This CDR3 has 15 residues. The germline CDR1 and CDR2 sequences are SEHNR and FQNEAQ (reference sequence). Written as DNA, the CDR3 is TGTGCCAGCAGCTCCCCGGGGTTAGGGACCCACGAGCAGTACTTC. Translating gives CASSSPGLGTHEQYF. Combining the CDR3 with reference TRBV7-9 and TRBJ2-7 gives the whole variable domain DTGVSQNPRHKITKRGQNVTFRCDPISEHNRLYWYRQTLGQGPEFLTYFQNEAQLEKSRLLSDRFSAERPKGSFSTLEIQRTEQGDSAMYLCASSSPGLGTHEQYFGPGTRLTVT.

This clonotype was found many times. The chain has TRBV12-3 or TRBV12-4 and TRBJ1-5, with unresolved D. The ends were cut back, 5 bases at V and 3 bases at J, with 11 bases in the middle. The CDR3 spans 14 residues. The CDR3 nucleotides are TGTGCCAGCAGTCAAACTGAGGACAATCAGCCCCAGCATTTT. This encodes CASSQTEDNQPQHF.

The chain recombines TRBV9 with TRBJ2-7, with unresolved D. Germline V gene data show CDR1 as SGDLS and CDR2 as YYNGEE. V dropped 2 bases and J dropped 2 bases, with 11 bases sitting between them. The CDR3 is made up of 14 amino acids. This CDR3 reads CASSVGAGPYEQYF. The DNA of the CDR3 is TGTGCCAGCAGCGTCGGCGCAGGACCCTACGAGCAGTACTTC.

This chain links TRBV12-3 or TRBV12-4 with TRBJ2-7, with D possibly being TRBD2 (6 bases). Trimming pared 6 bases from V and 1 base from J, leaving 13 bases between. This CDR3 has 14 amino acids. DNA for the CDR3: TGTGCCAGCAGACAGCGGGCAGTGTCCTACGAGCAGTACTTC. This sequence encodes CASRQRAVSYEQYF.

The rearrangement links TRBV5-6 to TRBJ2-1, with 8 bases aligning to TRBD1. Germline V gives CDR1 SGHDT, CDR2 YYEEEE. The CDR3 is 16 residues long. V lost 4 bases, J lost 2 bases, and 8 bases stayed unmatched. The CDR3 spells CASSGTDRDPYNEQFF. DNA for the CDR3: TGTGCCAGCAGCGGGACGGACAGGGACCCCTACAATGAGCAGTTCTTC.

This chain connects TRBV5-1 to TRBJ1-1, with a tentative D call TRBD1 (5 bases). The ends were cut back, 2 bases at V and 4 bases at J, with 12 bases in the middle. This CDR3 has 14 amino acids. Germline assignment: CDR1 SGHRS and CDR2 YFSETQ. This CDR3 is CASSLPGQSTEAFF. CDR3 nucleotide sequence: TGCGCCAGCAGCTTACCAGGGCAGAGCACTGAAGCTTTCTTT.

This clonotype came up a few times. The chain carries TRBV6-1 and TRBJ2-7, with TRBD1 matching over 9 bases. Germline V gene data show CDR1 as MNHNS and CDR2 as SASEGT. Trimming cost V 3 bases and J 0 bases; bases outside gene matches: 3. The CDR3 totals 15 residues. CDR3 in DNA: TGTGCCAGCAGTGAGGGGACAGGGAGCTCCTACGAGCAGTACTTC. Translating gives CASSEGTGSSYEQYF.

This clonotype was observed a handful of times. The V and J genes are TRBV12-5 and TRBJ2-5; D may be TRBD1 (6 bases). The V end was cut by 5 bases, the J end by 4 bases, with 14 bases between. Germline V gene data show CDR1 as LGHNT and CDR2 as FRNRAP. The CDR3 contains 14 residues. CDR3 DNA sequence: TGTGCTAGTGGTCCGGGACACGGACGAGAGACCCAGTACTTC. It yields the protein CASGPGHGRETQYF.

This clonotype was seen ten or more times. V and J are TRBV7-2 and TRBJ2-7; TRBD1 matches at 8 bases. The CDR3 contains 14 residues. V lost 5 bases to trimming and J lost 5 bases; unmatched junction nucleotides: 8. Germline V gives CDR1 SGHTA, CDR2 FQGNSA. CDR3: CASSPDRGWDEQYF. CDR3 nucleotides: TGTGCCAGCAGCCCAGACAGGGGCTGGGACGAGCAGTACTTC. Full variable domain (outside the CDR3, taken from reference TRBV7-2 and TRBJ2-7): GAGVSQSPSNKVTEKGKDVELRCDPISGHTALYWYRQSLGQGLEFLIYFQGNSAPDKSGLPSDRFSAERTGGSVSTLTIQRTQQEDSAVYLCASSPDRGWDEQYFGPGTRLTVT.

The V gene is TRBV18, the J gene TRBJ1-4; a weak D match, TRBD1 (6 bases). CDR1 and CDR2 (germline): KGHSH, LQKENI. V was clipped by 6 bases and J by 8 bases, with 10 bases between them. The CDR3 runs 12 residues. CDR3 in amino acids: CASSPGEEKLFF. In nucleotides, the CDR3 is TGTGCCAGCTCCCCAGGGGAAGAAAAACTGTTTTTT.

As regards this clonotype: One junction end does not reproduce the germline sequence, and a read error may be involved. The V and J genes are TRBV20-1 and TRBJ2-1, with 9 nucleotides matching TRBD2. Germline V gene data show CDR1 as DFQATT and CDR2 as SNEGSKA (reference sequence). CDR3 length equals 15 residues. CDR3 sequence: CCARIAGESYNEQFF. In DNA, the CDR3 is TGCTGTGCTAGAATAGCGGGGGAATCCTACAATGAGCAGTTCTTC.

This clonotype was detected only a few times. The genes are TRBV18 and TRBJ2-7; D might be TRBD1 or TRBD2, each matching 5 bases. In germline, CDR1 is KGHSH, CDR2 LQKENI. V gave up 3 bases and J gave up 0 bases, with 15 bases separating them. This CDR3 spans 16 amino acids. Written as DNA, the CDR3 is TGTGCCAGCTCACCCGGGGTGGGGCCGAGCTCCTACGAGCAGTACGTC. It encodes CASSPGVGPSSYEQYV.

On this clonotype itself: At one end the junction does not follow the germline gene, possibly because of a read error. The chain carries TRBV20-1 and TRBJ2-1; D call uncertain. From germline, CDR1 is DFQATT and CDR2 SNEGSKA (reference sequence). The CDR3 contains 10 residues. The CDR3 loop reads CSASLNDQFF. DNA for the CDR3: TGCAGTGCTAGCCTCAATGACCAGTTCTTC.

This clonotype occurred a few times. The chain combines TRBV7-2 with TRBJ2-3; possible D gene TRBD2, 5 bases. This CDR3 spans 15 amino acids. Germline lookup yields CDR1 SGHTA and CDR2 FQGNSA. With 6 bases removed from V and 6 bases from J, the gap between germline ends came to 19 bases. Here the CDR3 reads CASSLEGVVADTQYF. CDR3 coding DNA: TGTGCCAGCAGTCTAGAGGGCGTAGTCGCCGATACGCAGTATTTT.

This clonotype was seen ten or more times. V and J are TRBV29-1 and TRBJ1-6, with D uncertain. The CDR3 extends over 14 amino acids. V was trimmed by 3 bases and J by 9 bases, leaving 15 bases between them. Germline CDR1 is SQVTM and CDR2 is ANQGSEA. The DNA for the CDR3 is TGCAGCGTTGAGGTCCAAGGAAAGGGTTCACCCCTCCACTTT. It codes for CSVEVQGKGSPLHF.

The gene calls are TRBV6-2 or TRBV6-3 and TRBJ2-1; 9 bases align to TRBD1. The germline CDR1 and CDR2 sequences are MNHEY and SVGEGT. This CDR3 is built from 15 residues. J gave up 3 bases and V 6 bases, and 6 bases lay outside the gene matches. The CDR3 here is CASRRQGVDYNEQFF. CDR3 sequence (DNA): TGTGCCAGCAGACGACAGGGGGTGGACTACAATGAGCAGTTCTTC.

This clonotype was counted only a few times. The V gene is TRBV27, the J gene TRBJ1-5, with D possibly TRBD1 on 5 matching bases. The CDR3 is 13 residues long. Deletions cut 6 bases from V and 4 bases from J, with 10 bases between. Germline CDR1 reads MNHEY; CDR2 reads SMNVEV (reference sequence). CDR3 nucleotide sequence: TGTGCCAGCAGCAAGCAGGGAAATCAGCCCCAGCATTTT. Translating it yields CASSKQGNQPQHF.

In this sample, this clonotype turned up a few times. This chain's CDR3 is CASSLSIQVFGYTF. The CDR3 DNA sequence: TGTGCCAGCAGTTTATCTATCCAGGTCTTTGGCTACACCTTC. The chain employs TRBV27 and TRBJ1-2; D gene unclear. V shed 0 bases and J shed 7 bases, with 12 bases lying between them. Germline CDR1 MNHEY, CDR2 SMNVEV (reference sequence). The CDR3 covers 14 residues.

The sample holds a few counts of this clonotype. The chain uses TRBV6-2 or TRBV6-3 and TRBJ1-3; 7 nucleotides line up with TRBD1. This CDR3 spans 15 amino acids. Unmatched junction bases numbered 8, after V lost 7 bases and J lost 2 bases. Germline V gives CDR1 MNHEY, CDR2 SVGEGT. The DNA for the CDR3 is TGTGCCAGCACCCCGACAGGGAATCCTGGAAACACCATATATTTT. Translated: CASTPTGNPGNTIYF.

This clonotype has just a few counts. CDR3 residues: CASSLGQRYKNEQFF. The CDR3, as DNA: TGCGCCAGCAGCTTGGGACAGCGGTACAAGAATGAGCAGTTCTTC. The chain is built from TRBV5-1 and TRBJ2-1; D is tentatively TRBD1 or TRBD2 (5 bases each). CDR1 and CDR2 from the germline V gene are SGHRS and YFSETQ. The CDR3 contains 15 residues. The V and J ends lost 0 bases and 7 bases respectively, with 14 bases between them.

This clonotype showed up just a few times. The chain carries TRBV29-1 and TRBJ2-5, with D tentatively TRBD1 or TRBD2 (6 bases each). The CDR3 spans 14 residues. V was shortened by 6 bases and J by 1 base, with 15 bases between the two germline ends. Germline loops: CDR1 SQVTM, CDR2 ANQGSEA. The chain's CDR3 is CSVEGVLLQETQYF. For the CDR3, the DNA is TGCAGCGTGGAGGGGGTCCTCCTCCAAGAGACCCAGTACTTC.

The rearrangement joins TRBV7-9 to TRBJ1-1, with D hard to call. Germline CDR1 SEHNR, CDR2 FQNEAQ (reference sequence). The CDR3 has 11 residues. With 8 bases removed from V and 4 bases from J, the gap between germline ends came to 8 bases. CDR3 amino acids: CASGWSTEAFF. The CDR3 coding sequence is TGTGCCAGCGGGTGGAGCACTGAAGCTTTCTTT.